Below, 16 T cell receptor beta chains from the same sample are listed, as sequenced in a study of T cell changes during pregnancy in multiple sclerosis. Clones were sequenced by immunoSEQ multiplex PCR, and TCRdb holds only the in-frame ones, with some missing. This table has about 40,000 clones, 88% appearing once. The source material was CD4+ T cells from peripheral blood mononuclear cells, sampled before pregnancy. The receptor source for this set is a female donor with multiple sclerosis, enrolled in a pregnancy study.

The chain couples TRBV30 to TRBJ2-3; D not certain. Germline V gives CDR1 GTSNPN, CDR2 SVGIG (reference sequence). The CDR3 spans 13 residues. Trimming left V 4 bases short and J 3 bases short, with 11 bases between. The CDR3 DNA sequence: TGTGCCTGGACTCCCACTATAACAGATACGCAGTATTTT. It codes for CAWTPTITDTQYF.

The chain links TRBV19 to TRBJ2-1; 11 bases match TRBD2. The V gene's germline CDR1 is LNHDA and CDR2 SQIVND (reference sequence). J gave up 7 bases and V 6 bases, and 8 bases lay outside the gene matches. CDR3 length: 15 amino acids. Here the CDR3 reads CASRLAGGIGNEQFF. The CDR3 nucleotides are TGTGCCAGTAGGCTAGCGGGAGGTATTGGAAATGAGCAGTTCTTC.

Sample share makes this clone medium-sized (0.01 to 0.1%). This chain connects TRBV7-3 to TRBJ1-1; D is possibly TRBD1 (6 bases). Trimming pared 0 bases from V and 1 base from J, leaving 6 bases between. The CDR3 has 14 amino acids. CDR1 and CDR2 (germline): SGHTA, FQGTGA. CDR3 in DNA: TGTGCCAGCAGCTTAACAGGGGGGAACACTGAAGCTTTCTTT. This encodes CASSLTGGNTEAFF.

This chain joins TRBV6-5 and TRBJ2-1; TRBD1 aligns across 9 bases. Germline CDR1 MNHEY, CDR2 SVGAGI. V lost 7 bases, J lost 5 bases, and 6 bases stayed unmatched. The CDR3 loop spans 14 amino acids. This chain's CDR3 is CASTIQGAHNEQFF. The CDR3 coding sequence is TGTGCCAGCACCATACAGGGGGCCCACAATGAGCAGTTCTTC.

V and J are TRBV7-9 and TRBJ1-1; D is unresolved. Germline CDR1 SEHNR, CDR2 FQNEAQ (reference sequence). The CDR3 extends over 14 amino acids. V was cut by 0 bases and J by 0 bases, with 5 bases left in between. CDR3 DNA: TGTGCCAGCAGCTTAGCACTCGTGAACACTGAAGCTTTCTTT. This translates into CASSLALVNTEAFF.

The chain couples TRBV29-1 to TRBJ2-6, with a possible D match to TRBD1 (5 bases). Germline-derived CDR1 and CDR2 are SQVTM and ANQGSEA. The CDR3 loop spans 15 amino acids. V was shortened by 6 bases and J by 0 bases, with 12 bases between the two germline ends. The CDR3 DNA reads as TGCAGCGTCCGGCAGGGTAGCTCTGGGGCCAACGTCCTGACTTTC. It codes for CSVRQGSSGANVLTF.

V is TRBV2 and J is TRBJ2-1; 7 bases fit TRBD2. Germline values: CDR1 SNHLY, CDR2 FYNNEI. The CDR3 is 16 amino acids. The trim removed 5 bases at V and 0 bases at J, leaving 7 bases unmatched. Written as DNA, the CDR3 is TGTGCCAGCAGTTATAGCGGGCCGAGCTCCTACAATGAGCAGTTCTTC. Protein: CASSYSGPSSYNEQFF.

J is TRBJ2-3 and V is TRBV9; 10 bases agree with TRBD1. The CDR3 covers 15 residues. V shed 4 bases and J 4 bases; nucleotides not matched to a gene: 6. Germline V lookup: CDR1 SGDLS, CDR2 YYNGEE. The CDR3 loop reads CASSPRTGGSDTQYF. In nucleotides, the CDR3 is TGTGCCAGCAGCCCCCGGACAGGGGGATCAGATACGCAGTATTTT.

The V and J genes are TRBV10-3 and TRBJ2-2, with TRBD1 matching over 7 bases. Trimming removed 3 bases from V and 5 bases from J; junction bases left unmatched: 12. CDR1 and CDR2 (germline): ENHRY, SYGVKD. The CDR3 length is 17 residues. CDR3 sequence (DNA): TGTGCCATCAGTGATGCTCTCGCACAGGGGTATACCGGGGAGCTGTTTTTT. This sequence encodes CAISDALAQGYTGELFF.

The chain carries TRBV28 and TRBJ2-5, with a weak D call TRBD2 (5 bases). Looked up from germline, CDR1 is MDHEN and CDR2 is SYDVKM. Between the trimmed V and J ends, which lost 6 bases and 5 bases, there was a span of 10 bases. This CDR3 has 12 residues. CDR3 sequence reads: CASRATGETQYF. The DNA for the CDR3 is TGTGCCAGCAGGGCCACGGGGGAGACCCAGTACTTC.

In its sample, this clone was seen once. J is TRBJ2-7 and V is TRBV18; 8 bases are a match to TRBD1. This CDR3 has 14 amino acids. V lost 2 bases and J lost 3; bases outside the gene matches: 3. From germline, CDR1 is KGHSH and CDR2 LQKENI. The CDR3 DNA is TGTGCCAGCTCACCAATCGGACAGGGCTACGAGCAGTACTTC. This encodes CASSPIGQGYEQYF. Full variable domain (rest looked up from reference TRBV18 and TRBJ2-7): NAGVMQNPRHLVRRRGQEARLRCSPMKGHSHVYWYRQLPEEGLKFMVYLQKENIIDESGMPKERFSAEFPKEGPSILRIQQVVRGDSAAYFCASSPIGQGYEQYFGPGTRLTVT.

This sequence joins TRBV5-4 and TRBJ2-3; 8 nucleotides agree with TRBD2. Germline V gene sequence: CDR1 SGHNT, CDR2 YYREEE (reference sequence). This CDR3 is 15 amino acids long. The junction had 9 bases not matched to a gene; V was cut back by 4 bases and J by 5 bases. The CDR3 DNA reads TGTGCCAGCAGCCCGCCGGGAGGGAGTAAAGATACGCAGTATTTT. This encodes CASSPPGGSKDTQYF.

V gene TRBV2 combines with J gene TRBJ1-2; D is perhaps TRBD1 (6 bases). Germline V gives CDR1 SNHLY, CDR2 FYNNEI. The V and J ends lost 5 bases and 4 bases respectively, with 11 bases between them. CDR3 length: 13 amino acids. This CDR3 reads CASSSGTTYGYTF. CDR3 DNA sequence: TGTGCCAGCAGTTCCGGGACAACCTATGGCTACACCTTC. Combining the CDR3 with reference TRBV2 and TRBJ1-2 gives the whole variable domain EPEVTQTPSHQVTQMGQEVILRCVPISNHLYFYWYRQILGQKVEFLVSFYNNEISEKSEIFDDQFSVERPDGSNFTLKIRSTKLEDSAMYFCASSSGTTYGYTFGSGTRLTVV.

This clone has more than one count but fewer than ten. The V gene is TRBV5-1, the J gene TRBJ2-7; 7 nucleotides align to TRBD2. The CDR3 loop spans 14 amino acids. Germline CDR1 reads SGHRS; CDR2 reads YFSETQ. V lost 0 bases, J lost 6 bases, and 6 bases stayed unmatched. The CDR3 loop reads CASSLVGGPLEQYF. CDR3 nucleotides: TGCGCCAGCAGCTTGGTGGGAGGGCCCCTCGAGCAGTACTTC.

This clone was seen a single time. The chain uses TRBV5-1 and TRBJ2-3, with 11 bases fitting TRBD1. The CDR3 spans 15 residues. Trimming took 4 bases from V and 4 from J; bases not matched to a gene: 5. Looked up from germline, CDR1 is SGHRS and CDR2 is YFSETQ. CDR3 region: CASSPGQGDPDTQYF. The CDR3 DNA follows: TGCGCCAGCAGCCCGGGACAGGGGGACCCAGATACGCAGTATTTT. Full variable domain (rest looked up from reference TRBV5-1 and TRBJ2-3): KAGVTQTPRYLIKTRGQQVTLSCSPISGHRSVSWYQQTPGQGLQFLFEYFSETQRNKGNFPGRFSGRQFSNSRSEMNVSTLELGDSALYLCASSPGQGDPDTQYFGPGTRLTVL.

J is TRBJ2-2 and V is TRBV11-2; the D is unclear. The V end was cut by 4 bases, the J end by 4 bases, with 10 bases between. This CDR3 contains 14 residues. The germline V gene has CDR1 SGHAT and CDR2 FQNNGV. CDR3 sequence reads: CASSSDFITGELFF. The CDR3 DNA reads as TGTGCCAGCAGCTCTGACTTCATCACCGGGGAGCTGTTTTTT.